The rows below give T cell receptor beta chains drawn from one sample of a study of technical replicates of blood from a handful of donors. Produced via immunoSEQ multiplex PCR; TCRdb's table is partial and in-frame only. This table has about 100,000 clones, under 97% appearing once. The specimen sequenced was T cells isolated from PBMCs. These receptors all stem from a human donor in good health. Each CDR3 is given with its conserved first and last residue. The D gene is left open where the match is weak. Size is omitted from some rows. Given values are once, few, many or a class for expanded clones.

V,length,D,size,J,DNA,CDR3
TRBV7-8,15,NA,NA,TRBJ1-1,TGTGCCAGCAGCCCCCTCAGGGGCCCGAACACTGAAGCTTTCTTT,CASSPLRGPNTEAFF
TRBV4-1,22,TRBD2,NA,TRBJ2-1,TGCGCCAGCAGGGCCCTCGGACTAGCGGGAGAACAACCACCTAGCTCCTACAATGAGCAGTTCTTC,CASRALGLAGEQPPSSYNEQFF
TRBV2,15,NA,NA,TRBJ1-5,TGTGCCAGCCGGGTCTACCTCGGGGATAGTCAGCCCCAGCATTTT,CASRVYLGDSQPQHF
TRBV9,14,TRBD1,few,TRBJ1-1,TGTGCCAGCAGCGCACAACAGGGGGCAACTGAAGCTTTCTTT,CASSAQQGATEAFF
TRBV4-1,13,NA,NA,TRBJ1-4,TGCGCCAGCAGCCGGAGTTTTAATGAAAAACTGTTTTTT,CASSRSFNEKLFF
TRBV28,14,TRBD2,NA,TRBJ2-7,TGTGCCAGCAGTTCCCGGGGGGGACACTACGAGCAGTACTTC,CASSSRGGHYEQYF
TRBV7-9,18,NA,NA,TRBJ2-7,TGTGCCAGCAGCTTTTGGACGGACAGTGGGTTGTCCTCCTACGAGCAGTACTTC,CASSFWTDSGLSSYEQYF
TRBV5-1,15,TRBD2,NA,TRBJ2-7,TGCGCCAGCAGCTTGGTGACGGGAGGGTTTCGGGAGCAGTACTTC,CASSLVTGGFREQYF
TRBV11-3,13,NA,NA,TRBJ1-3,TGTGCCAGCCCTGACAGCTCTGGAAACACCATATATTTT,CASPDSSGNTIYF
TRBV6-4,14,TRBD1,NA,TRBJ1-2,TGTGCCAGCAGAGAAGACAGGGGAAACTATGGCTACACCTTC,CASREDRGNYGYTF
TRBV28,11,NA,NA,TRBJ1-2,TGTGCCAGCAGGAGGGACTATGGCTACACCTTC,CASRRDYGYTF
TRBV29-1,15,TRBD2,NA,TRBJ2-7,TGCAGCGTTGAGTTACTAGCGGGAGGTCCGTACGAGCAGTACTTC,CSVELLAGGPYEQYF
TRBV6-6,15,NA,NA,TRBJ2-7,TGTGCCAGCAGCGGCGGGGTCAGTACTTCCTACGAGCAGTACTTC,CASSGGVSTSYEQYF
TRBV27,14,NA,NA,TRBJ2-5,TGTGCCAGAAAACGGAACAGGTTTCTAGAGACCCAGTACTTC,CARKRNRFLETQYF
TRBV21-1,15,NA,NA,TRBJ1-2,TGTGCCAGCAGCCCTCAGGACTCCTCAAACTATGGCTACACCTTC,CASSPQDSSNYGYTF
TRBV27,12,NA,NA,TRBJ2-7,TGTGCCAGCAGTGGGGCAGCCTACGAGCAGTACTTC,CASSGAAYEQYF
TRBV7-6,16,TRBD1,NA,TRBJ2-7,TGTGCCAGCAGCTTTGACCGGGACAGACCCTCCTACGAGCAGTACTTC,CASSFDRDRPSYEQYF
TRBV5-1,18,TRBD1,NA,TRBJ1-1,TGCGCCAGCAGAAGGATTTACAGGGGCCGTACGGGATACACTGAAGCTTTCTTT,CASRRIYRGRTGYTEAFF
TRBV5-1,16,TRBD1,NA,TRBJ2-5,TGCGCCAGCAGCATACCCGGGACAGATACCCAAGAGACCCAGTACTTC,CASSIPGTDTQETQYF
TRBV7-9,15,TRBD1,NA,TRBJ2-2,TGTGCCAGCAGCCCGACAGGGGAGGACACCGGGGAGCTGTTTTTT,CASSPTGEDTGELFF
TRBV30,15,NA,NA,TRBJ2-1,TGTGCCTGGAGTCTCGTCGGGGTCCTCTACAATGAGCAGTTCTTC,CAWSLVGVLYNEQFF
TRBV6-5,16,NA,NA,TRBJ1-1,TGTGCCAGCAGTTACAGCGGGGGGGGCGTAGACACTGAAGCTTTCTTT,CASSYSGGGVDTEAFF
TRBV5-1,14,TRBD1,NA,TRBJ1-1,TGCGCCAGCAGCTTGGGGGACAGGGAGGCTGAAGCTTTCTTT,CASSLGDREAEAFF
TRBV14,13,NA,NA,TRBJ1-2,TGTGCCAGCAGCCACGGACAAGCTAGGGGCTACACCTTC,CASSHGQARGYTF
TRBV5-6,16,NA,NA,TRBJ1-2,TGTGCCAGCAGGCACACCTTTGGGGGCGCGCCTGGTGGCTACACCTTC,CASRHTFGGAPGGYTF
TRBV10-1,16,TRBD1,NA,TRBJ2-1,TGCGCCAGCAGTGAGTTGGGAACAGGGGGCTGGAATGAGCAGTTCTTC,CASSELGTGGWNEQFF
TRBV18,14,TRBD2,NA,TRBJ2-7,TGTGCCAGCTCACCCGGGAGGGAGAGGTACGAGCAGTACTTC,CASSPGRERYEQYF
TRBV7-9,14,NA,NA,TRBJ1-1,TGTGCCAGCAGCCCGGATCTGGACAATTTTGGGGCTTTCTTT,CASSPDLDNFGAFF
TRBV27,14,TRBD2,NA,TRBJ2-1,TGTGCCAGCAGTACGGGAGGGCCGGGCAATGAGCAGTTCTTC,CASSTGGPGNEQFF
TRBV5-1,18,TRBD1,NA,TRBJ1-3,TGCGCCAGCAGCTTCTCCCCAATCGACGGGACAGGGGGAAACACCATATATTTT,CASSFSPIDGTGGNTIYF
TRBV11-2,15,TRBD1,NA,TRBJ1-1,TGTGCCAGCAGCCACCTAAGACAGGGAAGGGCTGAAGCTTTCTTT,CASSHLRQGRAEAFF
TRBV10-2,14,NA,once,TRBJ1-1,TGCGCCAGCACCCACCCGGGGGAGGACACTGAAGCTTTCTTT,CASTHPGEDTEAFF
TRBV10-1,15,NA,NA,TRBJ2-7,TGCGCCAGCAGTGAGTCGACGGGACACTTCTACGAGCAGTACTTC,CASSESTGHFYEQYF
TRBV18,14,TRBD2,NA,TRBJ2-1,TGTGCCAGCTCACCTAGCGGGGGGCACAATGAGCAGTTCTTC,CASSPSGGHNEQFF
TRBV14,16,TRBD1,once,TRBJ1-3,TGTGCCAGCAGCCGTCTACAGGGGGCGATTGGAAACACCATATATTTT,CASSRLQGAIGNTIYF
TRBV5-4,16,NA,NA,TRBJ2-7,TGTGCCAGCAGCTTGGGGGGGGCACAGGGGACCTACGAGCAGTACTTC,CASSLGGAQGTYEQYF
TRBV10-2,15,TRBD2,NA,TRBJ2-1,TGCGCCAGCAGTGAACCGGGACTAGAAGGCAATGAGCAGTTCTTC,CASSEPGLEGNEQFF
TRBV5-1,13,NA,NA,TRBJ2-5,TGCGCCAGCAGGCGGGGACAGCAAGAGACCCAGTACTTC,CASRRGQQETQYF
TRBV29-1,13,NA,few,TRBJ1-1,TGCAGCGTTGAACCCCGACAGTATCCTGAAGCTTTCTTT,CSVEPRQYPEAFF
TRBV5-4,17,TRBD2,NA,TRBJ2-5,TGTGCCAGCAGCTGGGGGCTAGCGGGGGGGTACCAAGAGACCCAGTACTTC,CASSWGLAGGYQETQYF
TRBV5-1,18,TRBD2,once,TRBJ2-1,TGCGCCAGCAGCTGGGGACTAGCGGGAGGGGGCTCCTACAATGAGCAGTTCTTC,CASSWGLAGGGSYNEQFF
TRBV6-5,15,TRBD2,NA,TRBJ2-3,TGTGCCAGCAGTTACCGCAGCGGGAAGAGAGATACGCAGTATTTT,CASSYRSGKRDTQYF
TRBV5-1,14,NA,NA,TRBJ1-1,TGCGCCAGCAGCTTGGGGGCGTCGAACACTGAAGCTTTCTTT,CASSLGASNTEAFF
TRBV19,15,NA,NA,TRBJ2-3,TGTGCCAGTACTCTTGGAGGGCGTCTCACAGATACGCAGTATTTT,CASTLGGRLTDTQYF
TRBV15,15,TRBD1,once,TRBJ1-5,TGTGCCACCAGCAGAGATCGAACAGGGGGTCAGCCCCAGCATTTT,CATSRDRTGGQPQHF
TRBV29-1,15,NA,NA,TRBJ2-7,TGCAGCGTTGTGGGGAACAGGGCAAGCTCCTACGAGCAGTACTTC,CSVVGNRASSYEQYF
TRBV28,15,NA,NA,TRBJ2-1,TGTGCCAGCAGTTTATCGGCGGGTCCCTACAATGAGCAGTTCTTC,CASSLSAGPYNEQFF